The entry below describes one TCR beta chain. Antigen: not known. These data originate in a study of chemoradiotherapy in HPV16-positive cancers. Study details: Candidate HPV-specific clones and shared TCR motifs came from a couple of HPV16-positive patients. Study-wide findings and caveats: In HPV16-positive patients, HPV-responsive T-cell expansion tracked better recurrence-free survival. Candidate HPV-specific clones and E7-related TCR motifs grew in tumor during treatment.

The CDR3 spans 15 residues. Per the germline V gene, CDR1 is LGHNA and CDR2 is YSLEER. The V gene end was trimmed by 1 base and the J gene end by 7 bases; junction bases not matched to a gene: 10. TCRdb keeps only in-frame clones here, not all; method: immunoSEQ multiplex PCR. The data show fewer than 25,000 clones, approximately 73% seen once. The sequence derives from a human donor with HPV-associated anogenital cancer. This sample was taken from a patient who underwent chemoradiotherapy. The V call is TRBV4-3, the J call TRBJ2-7; TRBD2 agrees at 7 bases. This CDR3 reads CASSQVLASGGEQYF. The CDR3, as DNA: TGCGCCAGCAGCCAAGTATTGGCTAGCGGAGGGGAGCAGTACTTC.